This T cell receptor (beta chain) was obtained from a study of blood T cell repertoires in COVID-19 (dated by TCRdb to 2020 to 2022). Describing the broader study: The collaborator samples originated in the United States, Italy and Spain and spanned the acute and convalescent phases of COVID-19. The prospective study material was composed of cDNA or gDNA derived from T cells, B-cell-depleted T cells, or PBMCs. Subjects who had been exposed to COVID-19, were actively infected with it, or had recovered from it provided the deeply sampled blood TCRbeta repertoires that made up the dataset. A freely available public database, intended as a resource for researchers studying the immune response to SARS-CoV-2, is where the repertoires were released. The samples were drawn from the first 160 participants of the ongoing ImmuneRACE study and from over 950 subjects provided by 6 global collaborators. Nearly every sample came with metadata listing a de-identified subject ID, COVID-19 status, age in years and sex. Where available, HLA class I and class II types were taken from metadata supplied by the sample provider and were not determined by assay-based typing. Overall study results and their limits: Clinical and demographic metadata were provided uncurated, with the amount varying by source and participant.

TCRbeta CDR3 regions were amplified from genomic DNA by means of the immunoSEQ Assay, a bias-controlled multiplex PCR. The original pipeline was this. Within the assay, amplification of reference gene primers was used to estimate how many nucleated cells each sample contained. To quantify the absolute abundance of each unique TCRbeta CDR3 rearrangement, sequence reads were collapsed and filtered. For each sample, productive Simpson clonality was calculated as the square root of Simpson's diversity index across productive rearrangements. TCRdb carries this immuneACCESS record with in-frame sequences only. Its versions omit some clonotypes, under half of them owing to an unresolved V gene in the studies checked, with the rest unexplained. The V and J calls and clone size were taken over from that table, and D and trimming were inferred from the DNA. Present in this sample are 200,000 to 250,000 clones, roughly 80% of which were seen just once. The ten largest account for 8.5% to 12% of the sample.

The collaborating institutions used their own protocols to collect whole blood in K2EDTA tubes. For TCRbeta analysis, collaborators shipped samples as frozen whole blood, isolated PBMCs, or DNA extracted from either of those sample types. This clone occurred a few times. Its antigen remains undetermined. The input lacks base qualities; no much larger clone sits a single base away. Based on the germline V gene (reference sequence), the CDR1 and CDR2 sequences are MNHNY and SVGAGI. The junction shows trimming of 6 bases on V and 3 bases on J, and the gene matches do not reach 3 bases of it. The CDR3 covers 14 residues, taking in both the cysteine and the phenylalanine. Only CDR3 DNA remains: 42 bases, in frame from the first base.

Recombination linked TRBV6-6 to TRBJ1-4; 8 junctional bases match TRBD1. The receptor was derived from a woman over 75 with acute or convalescent COVID-19. The specimen sequenced was peripheral blood. The bases read TGTGCCAGCAGGTCAGGGGGCTCTAATGAAAAACTGTTTTTT. Translated, it gives CASRSGGSNEKLFF.